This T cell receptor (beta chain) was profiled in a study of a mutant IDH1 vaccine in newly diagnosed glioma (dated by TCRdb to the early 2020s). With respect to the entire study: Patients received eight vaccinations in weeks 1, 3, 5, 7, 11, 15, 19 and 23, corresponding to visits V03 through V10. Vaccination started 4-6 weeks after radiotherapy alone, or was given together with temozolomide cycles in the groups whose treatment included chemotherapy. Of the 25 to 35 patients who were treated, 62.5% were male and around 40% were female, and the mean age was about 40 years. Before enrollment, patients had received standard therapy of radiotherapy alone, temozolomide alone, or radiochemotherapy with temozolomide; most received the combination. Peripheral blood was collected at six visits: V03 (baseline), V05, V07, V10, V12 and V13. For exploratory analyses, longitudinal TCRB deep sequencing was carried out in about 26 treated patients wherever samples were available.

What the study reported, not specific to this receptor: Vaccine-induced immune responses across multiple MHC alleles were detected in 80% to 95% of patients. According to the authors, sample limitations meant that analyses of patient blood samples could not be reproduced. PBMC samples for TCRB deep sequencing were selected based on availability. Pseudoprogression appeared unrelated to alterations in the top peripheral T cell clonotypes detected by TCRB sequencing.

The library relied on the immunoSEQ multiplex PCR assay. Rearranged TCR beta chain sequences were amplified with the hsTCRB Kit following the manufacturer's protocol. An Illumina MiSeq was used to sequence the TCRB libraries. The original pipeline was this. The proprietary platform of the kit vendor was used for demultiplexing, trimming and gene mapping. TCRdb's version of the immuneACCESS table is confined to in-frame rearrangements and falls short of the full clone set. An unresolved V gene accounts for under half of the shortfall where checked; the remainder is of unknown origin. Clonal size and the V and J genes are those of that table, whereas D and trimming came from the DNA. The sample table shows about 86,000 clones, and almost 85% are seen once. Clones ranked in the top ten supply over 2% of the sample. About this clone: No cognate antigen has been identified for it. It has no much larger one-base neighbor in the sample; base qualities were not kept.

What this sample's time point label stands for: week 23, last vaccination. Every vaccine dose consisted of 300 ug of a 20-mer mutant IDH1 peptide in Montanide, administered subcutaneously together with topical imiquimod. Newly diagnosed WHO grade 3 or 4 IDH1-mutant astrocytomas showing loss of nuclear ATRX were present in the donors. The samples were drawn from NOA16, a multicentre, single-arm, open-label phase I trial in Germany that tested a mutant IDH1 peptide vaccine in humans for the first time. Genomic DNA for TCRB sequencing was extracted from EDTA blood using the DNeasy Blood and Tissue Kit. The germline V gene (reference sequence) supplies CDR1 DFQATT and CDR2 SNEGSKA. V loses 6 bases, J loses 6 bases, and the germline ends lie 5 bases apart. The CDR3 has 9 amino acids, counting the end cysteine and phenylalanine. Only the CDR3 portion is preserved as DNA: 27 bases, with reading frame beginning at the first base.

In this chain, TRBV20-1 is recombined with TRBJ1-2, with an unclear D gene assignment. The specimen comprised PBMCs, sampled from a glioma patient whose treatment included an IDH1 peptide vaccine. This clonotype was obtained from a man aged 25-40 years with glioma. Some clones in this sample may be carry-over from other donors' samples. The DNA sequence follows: TGCAGTGCCTCCCATGGCTACACCTTC. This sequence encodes CSASHGYTF.